This T cell receptor (beta chain) was documented in a study of cytomegalovirus exposure and HLA in healthy donors (dated by TCRdb to about 2017). In the study overall: An earlier analysis of 587 of the donors reported about 280 Gb of sequence data and 117 million unique TCR beta sequences obtained from 180 million or so T cells. To study patterns of TCR occurrence, a later analysis re-analyzed previously published TCR beta repertoires from just over 650 donors and added high-resolution HLA genotyping. The study aimed to test whether cataloging public T cell receptors could reveal signatures of past pathogen exposure. All discovery cohort repertoires had been generated using a single sequencing platform. An earlier analysis of approximately 630 of the donors applied high-throughput TCR beta sequencing to assess whether each TCR beta V gene segment acted as functional or pseudogenic. Class I and class II HLA loci were covered by the typing at four-digit resolution. Roughly 5 DR-DQ haplotypes were treated as single units for association and clustering because of strong linkage in the cohort. The number of donors typed differed by locus, with about 629-630 for A, B, C, DRB1 and DQB1, over 500 for DQA1, approximately 580 for DPA1, and around 430 for DPB1. A later genetic analysis used genome-wide SNP genotypes for about 65% of the roughly 700 donors, treating that subset as a discovery cohort. An early release that covered roughly 600 HLA-typed donors contained about 300 gigabases of sequencing data and about 93 million unique TCR sequences. The later analysis used no new phenotypic data to find candidate immune exposures, relying instead on TCR beta sequences and their occurrence across donors. The study combined high-throughput TCR immunosequencing, statistical association of individual TCRs with disease status, and machine learning to predict cytomegalovirus infection status. Along with the roughly 700-subject first cohort, a separate validation cohort of over a hundred different subjects was used. On average, about 200,000 unique TCR beta nucleotide sequences were sequenced per donor among some 430 genotyped donors of the cohort, with 15% to 20% of those sequences being non-productive. Donor age, sex, ethnicity and CMV serostatus were collected together with the repertoire data. The study used immunosequencing to profile the T cell repertoires of under 700 subjects and linked those repertoires to cytomegalovirus serostatus. Of the 300 to 450 genotyped donors, approximately 83% fell in the genetic ancestry cluster associated with self-reported Caucasian donors.

As for this clone: What this receptor recognizes is not known. No much larger clonotype is one base removed from it; base qualities were not supplied.

The library came from the immunoSEQ multiplex PCR assay. For the multiplex PCR, a mixture combining 60 forward primers for TCR Vbeta segments and 13 reverse primers for TCR Jbeta segments was used. Amplification of the CDR3 region of rearranged TCR beta genes was performed with a multiplex PCR assay on genomic DNA. The amplified TCR beta libraries were sequenced on the Illumina HiSeq System as 87-base-pair reads. In the paper's pipeline: A later analysis tallied around 87 million unique TCR beta chains across the 650 to 750 repertoires, and approximately 9.9 million of those chains were shared by two or more donors. Raw reads were error-corrected and collapsed into unique sequences by a nearest-neighbor algorithm in which closely related sequences were merged to remove PCR and sequencing errors. Alignment of CDR3 sequences to IMGT reference sequences was used to assign V, D and J gene segments. For a sequence to be retained, at least a six-nucleotide match to both a V gene segment and a J gene segment was required. A rearrangement was called productive if the CDR3 had no stop codons and remained in frame with V and J, and every other rearrangement was called non-productive. CDR3 was defined by IMGT convention, running from the second conserved V-encoded cysteine to the conserved J-encoded phenylalanine. In an earlier analysis of around 540 of the donors, sequences lacking an unambiguous match to a single V gene segment were excluded. In an earlier analysis of 587 of the donors, V segments were called functional above 56.7% productive rearrangements and were called segregating when the between-donor standard deviation exceeded 5%. A statistical classification framework was built for diagnosing cytomegalovirus status from the catalog of TCR beta chain sequences. A later analysis assigned V and J genes by comparing TCR nucleotide sequences with IMGT/GENE-DB human TR gene sequences. The TCRdist pipeline was used in a later analysis to assign CDR3 sequences and most-parsimonious VDJ recombination scenarios. In a later analysis, each TCR beta chain was defined by its CDR3 amino acid sequence together with its V-gene family, and reads without a unique V-gene family were excluded. In a later analysis, a few hundred highly shared, low-generation-probability nucleotide sequences were removed to address suspected cross-contamination and a sequencing artifact. For each public chain, a later analysis derived a clonal expansion index from normalized ranks of inferred template counts within each repertoire. Generation probabilities in a later analysis came from a VDJ recombination model fitted to out-of-frame rearrangements, and those results were checked against IGoR. In a later analysis, TCR-TCR, TCR-HLA and TCR-CMV co-occurrence was scored with hypergeometric tests, and a repertoire-size bias correction was applied to TCR pairs. A later analysis estimated false discovery rates by permuting HLA or CMV assignments 20 times. In a later analysis, co-occurring TCRs were grouped with DBSCAN, and TCRdist sequence similarity was added when clustering was performed within HLA-allele-positive subsets. Repertoires with fewer than 30,000 or more than 120,000 public chains were left out of co-occurrence clustering, as were a few repertoires with anomalous nucleotide sharing. As stored in TCRdb, this immuneACCESS dataset retains in-frame rearrangements with V and J assigned. A fraction of the clones does not appear; measured against another copy, unresolved V genes explain less than half of the discrepancy, and the remainder lacks a known reason. The V and J calls and the clone size are those of that table, but D and trimming were determined from the DNA. For this sample there are 120,000 to 150,000 clones; about 82% appear just once. More than 3% of the sample belongs to the ten largest clones.

From the germline V gene (reference sequence), CDR1 is SGHNT and CDR2 is YYREEE. From the cysteine up to the phenylalanine, the CDR3 has a length of 17 residues. The only DNA kept is the CDR3, 51 bases in frame from the first base. Trimming costs V 4 bases and J 1 base, and their ends lie 19 bases apart. The cohort consisted of hundreds of healthy bone marrow donors. At the time of sampling, all cohort members were nominally healthy, though unrecorded immune exposures were likely present. The donor tested CMV seronegative, placing the donor among the 300 to 450 seronegative members of the cohort. A peripheral blood sample was provided by each donor, and peripheral blood mononuclear cells were used for TCR beta sequencing. Genomic DNA extraction from the blood cell samples was performed with the Qiagen DNeasy Blood Extraction Kit. The study at large found these results: Linkage disequilibrium might explain the correlated functional status among segregating V segments, but an unknown experimental factor could not be excluded. In a later analysis, TCR association rates were found to vary across HLA loci, with the most associated TCRs seen for DRB1 alleles and the fewest for HLA-C alleles. V-gene and J-gene trimming of TCR beta chains was associated with a missense DCLRE1C variant in a later genetic analysis, and the association was replicated in an independent cohort. Some IMGT-functional V segments, including TRBV6-2 and TRBV6-3, could not be told apart with the 87-base-pair reads, so those segments were excluded. The only immune exposure information available for the cohort was CMV serostatus. Sequencing depth was assumed to be roughly uniform across donors in the presence/absence analyses, though that assumption may not hold. The study listed approximately 150 TCR beta chains as associated with cytomegalovirus. The earlier analysis of about 600 of the donors excluded 15 to 20 rarely observed V segments, including chromosome 9 orphons, because counts were too low. A further reported finding was that TCR beta sequences accurately predicted the HLA-A and HLA-B alleles for most subjects in the first cohort. A later analysis found that HLA-associated TCR beta chains were more clonally expanded and had lower generation probabilities than equally common non-associated chains. Cytomegalovirus status was reported to be diagnosed by the classifier with high specificity and sensitivity in both the original and validation cohorts. In a later analysis, around 17,000 TCR beta sequences were associated with specific HLA alleles at a false discovery rate of 0.05. A later genetic analysis reported fewer N-insertions in productive TCRs among donors in an Asian-associated ancestry cluster than the roughly 670-donor mean. Several of the top co-occurrence clusters appeared to be linked to parvovirus B19, influenza, CMV and Epstein-Barr virus, according to a later analysis. The authors suggested that the approach could potentially be generalized to other disease states and immunological phenotypes. A group of highly shared sequence variants was considered likely to be a technical artifact of the sequencing pipeline. In an earlier analysis of 587 of the donors, most TCR beta V segments appeared in productive rearrangements about 87% or about 30% of the time, broadly matching IMGT annotations. Three of the identified cytomegalovirus-associated TCR beta chains were confirmed in vitro to be specific for cytomegalovirus antigens. Most TCR sequences were seen in very few donors, while some public TCRs were found in many individuals. Because HLA typing was unavailable for some donors at each locus, only the typed subset was used in association tests. The cohort was sequenced for TCR beta chains only, and without alpha or paired-chain data the features that could be detected were limited. Assigning TCR associations to individual alleles was difficult when HLA alleles, especially DR and DQ, strongly co-occurred. Most CMV-associated TCR beta chains appeared to be HLA-restricted in a later analysis, and the HLA associations seemed to be driven largely by CMV exposure.

The sequenced material came from PBMCs. The TCR sequence derives from a male donor in good health and CMV-seronegative. This chain joins TRBV5-4 to TRBJ2-3; the D gene is possibly TRBD1, with 5 bases matching. The CDR3 protein sequence reads: CASSIQRTFEGTDTQYF. In nucleotides, the sequence is TGTGCCAGCAGCATCCAACGGACATTCGAAGGCACAGATACGCAGTATTTT.